These 8 T cell receptor beta chains were all obtained from the same sample, sequenced in a study of PD-1 blockade in classical Hodgkin lymphoma. The assay was immunoSEQ multiplex PCR, and TCRdb's table has in-frame clones only and misses some. The sample yields roughly 97,000 clones, over 80% seen once. Each patient experienced a relapse that followed autologous stem cell transplantation, and brentuximab vedotin exposure varied. This specimen was peripheral blood mononuclear cells (PBMCs), taken at baseline. The source is a human donor with classical Hodgkin lymphoma.

J is TRBJ2-3 and V is TRBV30; D not resolved. Trimming stripped 5 bases from V and 8 bases from J, with 17 bases between. CDR1 is GTSNPN and CDR2 is SVGIG in the germline V gene (reference sequence). The CDR3 consists of 13 residues. CDR3 loop: CAWRSPAFRTQYF. The CDR3 DNA reads TGTGCCTGGCGGTCCCCTGCGTTCCGTACGCAGTATTTT. The full variable domain, its missing parts supplied by reference TRBV30 and TRBJ2-3, is SQTIHQWPATLVQPVGSPLSLECTVEGTSNPNLYWYRQAAGRGLQLLFYSVGIGQISSEVPQNLSASRPQDRQFILSSKKLLLSDSGFYLCAWRSPAFRTQYFGPGTRLTVL.

V and J are TRBV5-1 and TRBJ2-1, with TRBD2 matching 9 bases. Germline V CDR1 and CDR2: SGHRS, YFSETQ. V dropped 4 bases and J dropped 0; count of bases not matched to a gene: 2. The CDR3 totals 15 residues. CDR3 amino acids: CASSDSGSSYNEQFF. The CDR3 nucleotides read TGCGCCAGCAGCGATAGCGGGAGCTCCTACAATGAGCAGTTCTTC.

This clone has a single count. The chain's CDR3 is CASSVGGLANTGELFF. The CDR3, as DNA: TGTGCCAGCAGCGTGGGGGGACTAGCGAACACCGGGGAGCTGTTTTTT. The V call is TRBV9, the J call TRBJ2-2; 8 bases line up with TRBD2. The J segment lost 0 bases and the V segment lost 2 bases, leaving 3 bases of the junction unmatched. Germline V gene lookup returns CDR1 SGDLS and CDR2 YYNGEE. This CDR3 has 16 residues.

This rearrangement joins TRBV5-5 to TRBJ2-1; D not resolved. V dropped 4 bases and J dropped 4 bases, with 3 bases sitting between them. Per the germline V gene, CDR1 is SGHKS and CDR2 is YYEKEE (reference sequence). The CDR3 is 11 residues long. CDR3 bases: TGTGCCAGCAGCGAATACAATGAGCAGTTCTTC. Amino acids: CASSEYNEQFF.

The rearrangement links TRBV5-1 to TRBJ1-2; 7 bases match TRBD1. The CDR3 is 14 amino acids. The germline V gene has CDR1 SGHRS and CDR2 YFSETQ. V gave up 0 bases and J gave up 4 bases; unmatched junction bases: 3. CDR3 region: CASSLGDSPYGYTF. The CDR3 DNA sequence: TGCGCCAGCAGCTTGGGGGACAGCCCCTATGGCTACACCTTC.

This clone was found a few times. The CDR3 DNA reads as TGTGCCAGTAGTATAGATCTGATGGGGGCGCGTGGCTACACCTTC. Translating gives CASSIDLMGARGYTF. The V gene is TRBV19, the J gene TRBJ1-2; TRBD1 is a possible D gene (6 bases). The CDR3 runs 15 residues. CDR1 is LNHDA, CDR2 SQIVND, per germline (reference sequence). Trimming took off 0 bases at V and 7 bases at J, with 15 bases between the two ends.

This chain joins TRBV7-9 and TRBJ2-7; 8 nucleotides align to TRBD2. CDR1 is SEHNR, CDR2 FQNEAQ, per germline (reference sequence). V shed 3 bases and J 2 bases; nucleotides not matched to a gene: 3. There are 14 residues in the CDR3. CDR3 loop: CASSLTSVTYEQYF. The DNA for the CDR3 is TGTGCCAGCAGCTTGACTAGCGTAACCTACGAGCAGTACTTC.

The chain recombines TRBV5-1 with TRBJ2-3, with D possibly matching TRBD1 (6 bases). The CDR3 covers 13 residues. V was clipped by 5 bases and J by 2 bases, with 9 bases between them. Germline loops: CDR1 SGHRS, CDR2 YFSETQ. In DNA form, the CDR3 reads TGCGCCAGCAGGGGGGACAACACAGATACGCAGTATTTT. Translation gives CASRGDNTDTQYF.